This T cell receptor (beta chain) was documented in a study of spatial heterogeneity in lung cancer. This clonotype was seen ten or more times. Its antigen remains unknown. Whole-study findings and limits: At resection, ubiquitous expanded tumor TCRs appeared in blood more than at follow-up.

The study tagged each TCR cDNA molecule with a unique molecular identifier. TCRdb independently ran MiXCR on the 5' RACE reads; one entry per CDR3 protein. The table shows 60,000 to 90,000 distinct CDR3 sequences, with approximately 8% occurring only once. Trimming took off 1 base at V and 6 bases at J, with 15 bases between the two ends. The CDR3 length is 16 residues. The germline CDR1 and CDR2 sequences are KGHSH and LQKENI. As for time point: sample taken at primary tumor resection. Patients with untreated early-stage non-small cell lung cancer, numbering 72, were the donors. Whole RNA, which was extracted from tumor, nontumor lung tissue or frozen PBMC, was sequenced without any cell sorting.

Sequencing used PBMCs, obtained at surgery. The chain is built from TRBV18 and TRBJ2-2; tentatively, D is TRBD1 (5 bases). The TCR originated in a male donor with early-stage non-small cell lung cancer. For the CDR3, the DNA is TGTGCCAGCTCACCACGGCAGGGAAGAAATTCCGGGGAGCTGTTTTTT. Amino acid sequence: CASSPRQGRNSGELFF.